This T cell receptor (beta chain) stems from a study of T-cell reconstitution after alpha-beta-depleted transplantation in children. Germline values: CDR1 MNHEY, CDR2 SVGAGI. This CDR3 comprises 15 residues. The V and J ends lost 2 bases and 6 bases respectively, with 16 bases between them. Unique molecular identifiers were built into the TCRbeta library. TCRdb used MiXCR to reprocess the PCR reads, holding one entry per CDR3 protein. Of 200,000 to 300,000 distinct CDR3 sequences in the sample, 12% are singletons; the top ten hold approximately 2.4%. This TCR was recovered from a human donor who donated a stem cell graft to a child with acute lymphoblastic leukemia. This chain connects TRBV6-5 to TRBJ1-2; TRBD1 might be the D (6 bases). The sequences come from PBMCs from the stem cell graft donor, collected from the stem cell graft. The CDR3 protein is CASSYALQGRDGYTF. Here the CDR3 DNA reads TGTGCCAGCAGTTACGCCCTACAGGGACGGGATGGCTACACCTTC.